The 24 T cell receptor beta chains below come from one sample, sequenced in a study of blood T cell repertoires in COVID-19. Produced via immunoSEQ multiplex PCR; TCRdb's table is partial and in-frame only. The table lists roughly 240,000 clones, 65% to 90% of them singletons. Sample: PBMCs or T cells enriched from blood (not recorded which). The receptors stem from a woman aged 45-65 years with acute COVID-19.

This CDR3 is CAWSVRVNTEAFF. CDR3 coding DNA: TGTGCCTGGAGTGTACGGGTGAACACTGAAGCTTTCTTT. V usage is TRBV30 and J usage is TRBJ1-1; unclear D gene. V gave up 0 bases and J gave up 0 bases, with 5 bases separating them. The CDR3 runs to 13 residues. Germline CDR1 is GTSNPN and CDR2 is SVGIG (reference sequence).

The rearrangement uses TRBV7-2 and TRBJ2-7; 13 bases line up with TRBD2. The length of the CDR3 is 16 residues. After removal of 1 base from V and 1 base from J, the junction contained 1 base not matched to a gene. Germline CDR1 SGHTA, CDR2 FQGNSA. Here the CDR3 DNA reads TGTGCCAGCAGCTTAGGACTAGCGGGGGGATCCTACGAGCAGTACTTC. This codes for CASSLGLAGGSYEQYF.

This clone was found once. The gene calls are TRBV19 and TRBJ2-2; D is perhaps TRBD1 (6 bases). The CDR3 runs 14 residues. Trimming pared 6 bases from V and 1 base from J, leaving 9 bases between. CDR1 and CDR2 (germline): LNHDA, SQIVND (reference sequence). CDR3 coding DNA: TGTGCCAGTAGACAGGGAATGAACACCGGGGAGCTGTTTTTT. It translates to CASRQGMNTGELFF.

The chain has TRBV7-2 and TRBJ2-5; weak D call: TRBD1 (6 bases). V dropped 3 bases and J dropped 5 bases, with 13 bases sitting between them. This CDR3 is built from 14 residues. The germline CDR1 and CDR2 sequences are SGHTA and FQGNSA. The CDR3: CASSLGQGMETQYF. As DNA, the CDR3 is TGTGCCAGCAGCTTGGGACAAGGGATGGAGACCCAGTACTTC. The full variable domain, in which reference TRBV7-2 and TRBJ2-5 provide the parts outside the CDR3, is GAGVSQSPSNKVTEKGKDVELRCDPISGHTALYWYRQSLGQGLEFLIYFQGNSAPDKSGLPSDRFSAERTGGSVSTLTIQRTQQEDSAVYLCASSLGQGMETQYFGPGTRLLVL.

For the CDR3, the DNA is TGTGCCACCACGGGGGGCACTGAAGCTTTCTTT. Translation: CATTGGTEAFF. The chain uses TRBV10-3 and TRBJ1-1; a possible D gene is TRBD1 (5 bases). The CDR3 runs to 11 residues. The germline V gene encodes CDR1 ENHRY and CDR2 SYGVKD. The germline V and J ends were trimmed by 10 bases and 4 bases, with 10 bases remaining between them.

The V call is TRBV15, the J call TRBJ1-3, with a possible D match to TRBD1 (5 bases). The V end was cut by 5 bases, the J end by 0 bases, with 8 bases between. Germline V gives CDR1 LNHNV, CDR2 YYDKDF (reference sequence). The CDR3 has 14 amino acids. In nucleotides, the CDR3 is TGTGCCACCAGCCTGGGGGGCTCTGGAAACACCATATATTTT. Its protein is CATSLGGSGNTIYF.

This chain connects TRBV10-3 to TRBJ1-2; 7 nucleotides agree with TRBD1. The CDR3 covers 11 residues. With 10 bases clipped from V and 6 bases from J, the junction kept 5 bases outside the gene matches. Germline CDR1 reads ENHRY; CDR2 reads SYGVKD. CDR3 DNA sequence: TGTGCCACAATACAGGGGAATGGCTACACCTTC. Translated, it gives CATIQGNGYTF.

The chain couples TRBV6-5 to TRBJ1-2; D is unclear. Germline V lookup: CDR1 MNHEY, CDR2 SVGAGI. The CDR3 runs to 14 residues. V was shortened by 4 bases and J by 3 bases, with 12 bases between the two germline ends. The CDR3 sequence is CASSSPGTYYGYTF. For the CDR3, the DNA is TGTGCCAGCAGTTCCCCGGGAACCTACTATGGCTACACCTTC.

This clone was detected once. The chain recombines TRBV2 with TRBJ1-4; D is unresolved. CDR1 SNHLY and CDR2 FYNNEI come from the germline V gene. The CDR3 is 14 residues long. V was clipped by 4 bases and J by 7 bases, with 13 bases between them. CDR3 loop: CASSVSAGGEKLFF. The CDR3 DNA follows: TGTGCCAGCAGTGTTTCGGCAGGTGGTGAAAAACTGTTTTTT.

The chain joins TRBV9 to TRBJ1-2; a possible D gene is TRBD1 (5 bases). The CDR3 is 14 amino acids. Trimming pared 4 bases from V and 3 bases from J, leaving 13 bases between. Germline V gene lookup returns CDR1 SGDLS and CDR2 YYNGEE. CDR3 in DNA: TGTGCCAGCAGCCCCTGGGGGGGGGACTATGGCTACACCTTC. The encoded protein is CASSPWGGDYGYTF.

This clone has only a few counts. In DNA, the CDR3 is TGTGCCAGCAGCCCGCAGATGAACACTGAAGCTTTCTTT. Its protein product is CASSPQMNTEAFF. The rearrangement joins TRBV7-6 to TRBJ1-1; D is unresolved. Trimming stripped 5 bases from V and 0 bases from J, with 7 bases between. Germline CDR1 and CDR2: SGHVS and FNYEAQ. CDR3 length equals 13 residues.

This clone was observed a handful of times. The chain links TRBV28 to TRBJ1-3; D ambiguous. The CDR3 contains 12 residues. V was trimmed by 7 bases and J by 2 bases, leaving 6 bases between them. Per the germline V gene, CDR1 is MDHEN and CDR2 is SYDVKM. CDR3 protein: CASNQAGNTIYF. The CDR3 bases are TGTGCCAGCAACCAGGCTGGAAACACCATATATTTT.

The V call is TRBV7-9, the J call TRBJ1-5; unclear D gene. CDR1 SEHNR and CDR2 FQNEAQ come from the germline V gene (reference sequence). The CDR3 spans 14 residues. Trimming removed 5 bases at V and 9 bases at J, with 17 bases between. The CDR3 bases are TGTGCCAGCAGCCCCTATTCACTAAGCGGGCCCCAGCATTTT. Protein sequence: CASSPYSLSGPQHF.

The J gene is TRBJ1-2, the V gene TRBV14; 7 bases map to TRBD1. V dropped 0 bases and J dropped 0; count of bases not matched to a gene: 7. There are 17 residues in the CDR3. Germline loops: CDR1 SGHDN, CDR2 FVKESK. The CDR3 DNA reads as TGTGCCAGCAGCCAAGACCTTCGGGACAGTACTAACTATGGCTACACCTTC. It translates to CASSQDLRDSTNYGYTF.

The rearrangement joins TRBV4-3 to TRBJ1-2; 8 bases are a match to TRBD1. Trimming removed 4 bases from V and 2 bases from J; junction bases left unmatched: 3. CDR1 is LGHNA, CDR2 YSLEER, per germline. This CDR3 has 14 residues. The chain's CDR3 is CASSLGTGNYGYTF. The CDR3 DNA sequence: TGCGCCAGCAGCCTCGGGACAGGAAACTATGGCTACACCTTC.

The CDR3 region is CASSSGQIAKNIQYF. DNA for the CDR3: TGTGCCAGCAGTTCCGGACAGATAGCCAAAAACATTCAGTACTTC. The genes are TRBV6-5 and TRBJ2-4; TRBD1 is a possible D gene (6 bases). This CDR3 contains 15 residues. Trimming took 4 bases from V and 0 from J, leaving 10 bases between them. The germline CDR1 and CDR2 sequences are MNHEY and SVGAGI.

V is TRBV12-3 or TRBV12-4 and J is TRBJ1-2; D remains unclear. The CDR3 sequence is 11 residues long. CDR3 in DNA: TGTGCAACCGACAACAACTATGGCTACACCTTC. It codes for CATDNNYGYTF.

The chain couples TRBV6-1 to TRBJ1-1, with TRBD1 matching over 12 bases. The CDR3 spans 19 residues. Germline CDR1 and CDR2: MNHNS and SASEGT. V shed 2 bases, J shed 2 bases, and the junction held 12 bases outside the gene matches. The CDR3 loop reads CASSEYRDRGQSRNTEAFF. The CDR3, as DNA: TGTGCCAGCAGTGAATACCGGGACAGGGGGCAAAGCCGCAACACTGAAGCTTTCTTT.

As regards this clone: The same CDR3 arises from other DNA sequences in this sample as well. V is TRBV30 and J is TRBJ1-6; 10 bases fit TRBD1. Germline CDR1 reads GTSNPN; CDR2 reads SVGIG (reference sequence). V lost 2 bases to trimming and J lost 7 bases; unmatched junction nucleotides: 2. The CDR3 loop spans 14 amino acids. The CDR3 loop reads CAWSRDRGNSPLHF. CDR3 DNA sequence: TGTGCCTGGAGTCGGGACAGGGGCAATTCACCCCTCCACTTT.

The V call is TRBV2, the J call TRBJ1-2, with 9 bases fitting TRBD1. Trimming took 4 bases from V and 1 from J; bases not matched to a gene: 7. The germline gives CDR1 SNHLY, CDR2 FYNNEI. The CDR3 spans 16 residues. Here the CDR3 reads CASSGGTGTYNYGYTF. The CDR3 nucleotides read TGTGCCAGCAGTGGCGGGACAGGGACATATAACTATGGCTACACCTTC.

V gene TRBV5-6 combines with J gene TRBJ2-2; unclear D gene. There are 14 residues in the CDR3. V was cut by 0 bases and J by 1 base, with 4 bases left in between. From germline, CDR1 is SGHDT and CDR2 YYEEEE. The chain's CDR3 is CASSLGENTGELFF. The CDR3 nucleotides read TGTGCCAGCAGCTTGGGAGAGAACACCGGGGAGCTGTTTTTT.

The CDR3 spells CASSPYQGGSPLHF. CDR3 coding DNA: TGTGCCAGCAGCCCCTACCAGGGAGGATCACCCCTCCACTTT. This rearrangement joins TRBV7-2 to TRBJ1-6, with D perhaps matching TRBD1 (5 bases). Deletions cut 5 bases from V and 10 bases from J, with 15 bases between. Germline V gene lookup returns CDR1 SGHTA and CDR2 FQGNSA. The CDR3 has 14 amino acids. The entire variable domain, with the rest obtained from reference TRBV7-2 and TRBJ1-6, is as follows: GAGVSQSPSNKVTEKGKDVELRCDPISGHTALYWYRQSLGQGLEFLIYFQGNSAPDKSGLPSDRFSAERTGGSVSTLTIQRTQQEDSAVYLCASSPYQGGSPLHFGNGTRLTVT.

This clone was picked up a small number of times. The chain couples TRBV7-9 to TRBJ1-1, with a tentative D call TRBD1 (6 bases). CDR1 and CDR2 (germline): SEHNR, FQNEAQ (reference sequence). The CDR3 has 14 amino acids. Trimming removed 2 bases at V and 6 bases at J, with 13 bases between. This CDR3 reads CASSLPTGIPEAFF. In DNA, the CDR3 is TGTGCCAGCAGCTTACCCACAGGGATACCTGAAGCTTTCTTT.

A single count supports this clone. V and J are TRBV11-2 and TRBJ2-3; 7 bases fit TRBD2. The length of the CDR3 is 12 residues. The trim removed 8 bases at V and 6 bases at J, leaving 5 bases unmatched. Germline V gene lookup returns CDR1 SGHAT and CDR2 FQNNGV. The CDR3 nucleotides are TGTGCCAGCGGAATGGGGGGGGATACGCAGTATTTT. Its protein product is CASGMGGDTQYF. The whole variable domain, filled in from reference TRBV11-2 and TRBJ2-3, reads EAGVAQSPRYKIIEKRQSVAFWCNPISGHATLYWYQQILGQGPKLLIQFQNNGVVDDSQLPKDRFSAERLKGVDSTLKIQPAKLEDSAVYLCASGMGGDTQYFGPGTRLTVL.